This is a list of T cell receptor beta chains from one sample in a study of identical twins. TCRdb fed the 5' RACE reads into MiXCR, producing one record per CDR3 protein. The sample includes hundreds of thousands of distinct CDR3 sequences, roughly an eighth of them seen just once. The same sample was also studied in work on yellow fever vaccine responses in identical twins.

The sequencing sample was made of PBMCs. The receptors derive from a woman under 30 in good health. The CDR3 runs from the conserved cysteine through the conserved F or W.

CDR3aa: CAISGLAGASTDTQYF
j_gene: TRBJ2-3
v_gene: TRBV10-3

CDR3aa: CASSDLSGLAAYNEQFF
j_gene: TRBJ2-1
v_gene: TRBV2

CDR3aa: CAPGGAEDTQYF
j_gene: TRBJ2-3
v_gene: TRBV2

CDR3aa: CSARRASGRTSTDTQYF
j_gene: TRBJ2-3
v_gene: TRBV20-1

CDR3aa: CASSFSTSGRANTGELFF
j_gene: TRBJ2-2
v_gene: TRBV9

CDR3aa: CASSKGLAGPYEQYF
j_gene: TRBJ2-7
v_gene: TRBV6-2/TRBV6-3

CDR3aa: CASSQRGGWRGTQYF
j_gene: TRBJ2-3
v_gene: TRBV3-1

CDR3aa: CASSSRGQGTDTQYF
j_gene: TRBJ2-3
v_gene: TRBV5-1

CDR3aa: CSATSGGSKETQYF
j_gene: TRBJ2-5
v_gene: TRBV20-1

CDR3aa: CASSQGGLALFSSYEQYF
j_gene: TRBJ2-7
v_gene: TRBV14

CDR3aa: CASSSKRVHTDTQYF
j_gene: TRBJ2-3
v_gene: TRBV27

CDR3aa: CAISGDPYEQYF
j_gene: TRBJ2-7
v_gene: TRBV10-3

CDR3aa: CASSLASLQETQYF
j_gene: TRBJ2-5
v_gene: TRBV7-9

CDR3aa: CASSPGDMSSYEQYF
j_gene: TRBJ2-7
v_gene: TRBV4-1

CDR3aa: CASSVDPSGYNEQFF
j_gene: TRBJ2-1
v_gene: TRBV9

CDR3aa: CASSRPSGENTGELFF
j_gene: TRBJ2-2
v_gene: TRBV5-1

CDR3aa: CASSLYGTNYGYTF
j_gene: TRBJ1-2
v_gene: TRBV28

CDR3aa: CSVEGRTGGSYEQYF
j_gene: TRBJ2-7
v_gene: TRBV29-1

CDR3aa: CAISEGGPYEAFF
j_gene: TRBJ1-1
v_gene: TRBV10-3

CDR3aa: CSARQQGEAFF
j_gene: TRBJ1-1
v_gene: TRBV20-1

CDR3aa: CASSRQLGEGLGETQYF
j_gene: TRBJ2-5
v_gene: TRBV4-1

CDR3aa: CASSLESDGNYGYTF
j_gene: TRBJ1-2
v_gene: TRBV5-1

CDR3aa: CASRKLAGEGYEQYF
j_gene: TRBJ2-7
v_gene: TRBV6-4

CDR3aa: CASSSIGGTQYF
j_gene: TRBJ2-5
v_gene: TRBV28

CDR3aa: CASSLRRGTGLSYNEQFF
j_gene: TRBJ2-1
v_gene: TRBV11-1

CDR3aa: CASSRIPPAGSNEQFF
j_gene: TRBJ2-1
v_gene: TRBV7-9

CDR3aa: CASSLLAGGTDTRYF
j_gene: TRBJ2-3
v_gene: TRBV28